Shown below are 10 T cell receptor beta chains from a single sample sequenced in a study of cytomegalovirus exposure and HLA in healthy donors. The PCR contained 60 Vbeta and 13 Jbeta primers. Using immunoSEQ multiplex PCR, the repertoire was profiled, and TCRdb retains in-frame clones only, with some absent. The table lists around 140,000 clones, approximately 80% of them singletons. Sample: PBMCs. The receptors shown here come from a young woman in good health and CMV-seropositive.

The V call is TRBV19, the J call TRBJ2-5; 7 nucleotides agree with TRBD2. This CDR3 region has 15 residues. Germline CDR1 LNHDA, CDR2 SQIVND (reference sequence). V lost 5 bases, J lost 2 bases, and 8 bases stayed unmatched. This chain's CDR3 is CASSWGGGPQETQYF. The CDR3 DNA is TGTGCCAGTAGTTGGGGCGGGGGACCTCAAGAGACCCAGTACTTC. The variable domain in full, completed from reference TRBV19 and TRBJ2-5, reads DGGITQSPKYLFRKEGQNVTLSCEQNLNHDAMYWYRQDPGQGLRLIYYSQIVNDFQKGDIAEGYSVSREKKESFPLTVTSAQKNPTAFYLCASSWGGGPQETQYFGPGTRLLVL.

The J gene is TRBJ1-2, the V gene TRBV5-1, with D possibly being TRBD1 (6 bases). Germline V gene lookup returns CDR1 SGHRS and CDR2 YFSETQ. This CDR3 is built from 15 residues. V lost 0 bases and J 4 bases, leaving 13 bases between the germline ends. CDR3 loop: CASSLAYRDLYGYTF. CDR3 sequence (DNA): TGCGCCAGCAGCTTGGCCTACAGGGATCTCTATGGCTACACCTTC.

The CDR3 bases are TGTGCCAGCAGGGGACAGACGAAAGGTGGCTACACCTTC. It encodes CASRGQTKGGYTF. The V and J genes are TRBV28 and TRBJ1-2, with 7 bases aligning to TRBD1. Germline V gene lookup returns CDR1 MDHEN and CDR2 SYDVKM. V lost 6 bases, J lost 7 bases, and 8 bases stayed unmatched. This CDR3 has 13 residues.

The gene calls are TRBV15 and TRBJ1-4; 10 bases agree with TRBD1. The trim removed 0 bases at V and 10 bases at J, leaving 20 bases unmatched. This CDR3 is built from 20 residues. In germline, CDR1 is LNHNV, CDR2 YYDKDF (reference sequence). The CDR3 DNA sequence: TGTGCCACCAGCAGAGATAGGAGACAGGGGGCATCCCTTCATCTCCGAAAACTGTTTTTT. Its translation is CATSRDRRQGASLHLRKLFF.

The rearrangement uses TRBV7-2 and TRBJ2-3; TRBD1 might be the D (5 bases). Germline V gives CDR1 SGHTA, CDR2 FQGNSA. This CDR3 has 14 amino acids. The ends were cut back, 0 bases at V and 5 bases at J, with 9 bases in the middle. The CDR3 DNA reads as TGTGCCAGCAGCTTAGCGGGAAGGGGAGATACGCAGTATTTT. Protein product: CASSLAGRGDTQYF.

V is TRBV11-2 and J is TRBJ1-2, with D tentatively TRBD1 (5 bases). The CDR3 is 13 amino acids. The germline V gene has CDR1 SGHAT and CDR2 FQNNGV. V was clipped by 6 bases and J by 3 bases, with 11 bases between them. CDR3 sequence (DNA): TGTGCCAGCAGGGGGCGAGGTCACTATGGCTACACCTTC. This gives the protein CASRGRGHYGYTF. Full variable domain (outside the CDR3, taken from reference TRBV11-2 and TRBJ1-2): EAGVAQSPRYKIIEKRQSVAFWCNPISGHATLYWYQQILGQGPKLLIQFQNNGVVDDSQLPKDRFSAERLKGVDSTLKIQPAKLEDSAVYLCASRGRGHYGYTFGSGTRLTVV.

This clone was picked up one time. The chain employs TRBV5-6 and TRBJ1-2; D unresolved. Germline values: CDR1 SGHDT, CDR2 YYEEEE. This CDR3 spans 12 amino acids. V was trimmed by 0 bases and J by 6 bases, leaving 6 bases between them. CDR3 nucleotide sequence: TGTGCCAGCAGCTTGGCCGGGGATGGCTACACCTTC. It specifies CASSLAGDGYTF.

The chain carries TRBV10-3 and TRBJ2-5; 11 nucleotides align to TRBD2. This CDR3 is built from 17 residues. Germline trimming cut 3 bases from V and 0 bases from J; bases unmatched to any gene: 6. In germline, CDR1 is ENHRY, CDR2 SYGVKD. This CDR3 reads CAISESPSGGYQETQYF. The CDR3 DNA reads TGTGCCATCAGTGAAAGTCCTAGCGGGGGGTACCAAGAGACCCAGTACTTC.

The chain has TRBV4-3 and TRBJ1-3; D is undetermined. Per germline, CDR1 LGHNA and CDR2 YSLEER. There are 16 residues in the CDR3. Trimming shortened V by 1 base and J by 1 base, and 11 bases separated the two germline ends. CDR3 bases: TGCGCCAGCAGCCAAGCCAGGTTTCGGTCTGGAAACACCATATATTTT. It specifies CASSQARFRSGNTIYF.

The chain carries TRBV9 and TRBJ2-1; 10 positions agree with TRBD2. Trimming removed 6 bases from V and 10 bases from J; junction bases left unmatched: 7. The V gene's germline CDR1 is SGDLS and CDR2 YYNGEE. The CDR3 is 13 residues long. The CDR3 here is CASNLAGVGEQFF. The CDR3 region has the DNA TGTGCCAGCAATCTAGCGGGGGTAGGGGAGCAGTTCTTC.